Below are 10 T cell receptor beta chains sequenced from a single sample in a study of PD-L1 blockade in urothelial cancer. The protocol was immunoSEQ multiplex PCR, while the TCRdb copy is restricted to in-frame clones and leaves out a portion. The sample consists of about 130,000 clones, 86% of them appearing once. This sample's time point: peripheral blood 6 weeks after treatment start. The sample here was PBMCs, taken around atezolizumab (anti-PD-L1) treatment. These receptors were taken from a man aged 50 or older with urothelial cancer.

The chain links TRBV30 to TRBJ2-2, with 8 bases aligning to TRBD1. CDR1 GTSNPN and CDR2 SVGIG come from the germline V gene (reference sequence). Unmatched junction bases numbered 11, after V lost 3 bases and J lost 5 bases. The CDR3 sequence is 16 residues long. The CDR3 spells CAWRAGGNLRTGELFF. The DNA of the CDR3 is TGTGCCTGGAGGGCAGGGGGCAACCTAAGAACCGGGGAGCTGTTTTTT.

The chain couples TRBV19 to TRBJ2-5; TRBD2 matches 8 bases. Germline CDR1 LNHDA, CDR2 SQIVND (reference sequence). With 4 bases clipped from V and 4 bases from J, the junction kept 14 bases outside the gene matches. The CDR3 has 17 residues. CDR3 amino acids: CASSSHISGTTTETQYF. The CDR3 nucleotides are TGTGCCAGTAGTAGCCACATTAGCGGGACGACGACAGAGACCCAGTACTTC.

V usage is TRBV2 and J usage is TRBJ2-3, with TRBD2 matching 9 bases. V was pared by 7 bases and J by 0 bases, with 11 bases of the junction left unmatched. Germline V gene lookup returns CDR1 SNHLY and CDR2 FYNNEI. This CDR3 is 17 amino acids long. CDR3 nucleotides: TGTGCCAGCACCCCAGCGGGAGGTTGGCCTAGCACAGATACGCAGTATTTT. This codes for CASTPAGGWPSTDTQYF.

The chain has TRBV5-1 and TRBJ2-3; 13 bases fit TRBD2. With V trimmed by 0 bases and J by 6 bases, 4 bases remained unmatched. CDR3 size: 16 residues. In germline, CDR1 is SGHRS, CDR2 YFSETQ. The CDR3 DNA reads TGCGCCAGCAGCTTGGGGACTAGCGGGAGAGTCGATACGCAGTATTTT. As protein: CASSLGTSGRVDTQYF.

The chain combines TRBV6-4 with TRBJ2-2; 11 bases are shared with TRBD2. The trim removed 10 bases at V and 6 bases at J, leaving 7 bases unmatched. The germline CDR1 and CDR2 sequences are MRHNA and SNTAGT. The CDR3 extends over 14 amino acids. CDR3 sequence (DNA): TGTGCCACCTCTAGCGGGAGGCGGTCCGGGGAGCTGTTTTTT. This codes for CATSSGRRSGELFF.

V gene TRBV5-6 combines with J gene TRBJ1-1; 8 nucleotides align to TRBD1. Germline values: CDR1 SGHDT, CDR2 YYEEEE. The CDR3 has 13 residues. Unmatched junction bases numbered 5, after V lost 3 bases and J lost 7 bases. As DNA, the CDR3 is TGTGCCAGCAGCTGGACAGGGCGAATTGAAGCTTTCTTT. It is translated as CASSWTGRIEAFF.

This clone came up a few times. The chain uses TRBV7-3 and TRBJ2-7; 10 nucleotides align to TRBD1. The CDR3 runs 14 residues. Losses at the gene ends were 5 bases for V and 5 bases for J; bases not matched to a gene: 6. The germline V gene encodes CDR1 SGHTA and CDR2 FQGTGA. The CDR3 bases are TGTGCCAGCAGCCCGGGACAGGGGAGGAACGAGCAGTACTTC. Encoded protein: CASSPGQGRNEQYF.

This chain links TRBV4-1 with TRBJ1-5; 12 bases are shared with TRBD1. This CDR3 region has 16 residues. With 4 bases clipped from V and 5 bases from J, the junction kept 6 bases outside the gene matches. Germline loops: CDR1 MGHRA, CDR2 YSYEKL. The CDR3 loop is CASSLFGDRGHQPQHF. The DNA for the CDR3 is TGCGCCAGCAGCCTCTTCGGGGACAGGGGGCATCAGCCCCAGCATTTT.

The chain uses TRBV5-1 and TRBJ2-2, with D perhaps TRBD2 (5 bases). This CDR3 is 15 amino acids long. The V end was cut by 4 bases, the J end by 4 bases, with 14 bases between. CDR1 SGHRS and CDR2 YFSETQ come from the germline V gene. CDR3 sequence: CASSPGTEGTGELFF. The CDR3, as DNA: TGCGCCAGCAGCCCTGGCACCGAGGGCACCGGGGAGCTGTTTTTT.

This chain uses TRBV9 with TRBJ1-6; a weak D match, TRBD1 (6 bases). Germline V gene sequence: CDR1 SGDLS, CDR2 YYNGEE. The V end lost 4 bases, the J end lost 6 bases, and 11 bases lay between the germline ends. The CDR3 is 14 residues long. CDR3 sequence (DNA): TGTGCCAGCAGCCTTACAGGGATTAATTCACCCCTCCACTTT. Translated: CASSLTGINSPLHF.